A single sample gave rise to the 30 T cell receptor beta chains below, sequenced in a study of T cells in Graves' hyperthyroidism and ophthalmopathy. Amplification of TCR beta CDR3 regions used RNA as the template. In the first-round RT-PCR of the TCR CDR3, the HTBI primer set was used. TCRdb called the multiplex PCR reads again in MiXCR, with one record for every CDR3 protein. The repertoire holds 300,000 to 350,000 distinct CDR3 sequences, with 15% to 20% as singletons. What was sequenced was blood. Source of these receptors: a woman in her forties with Graves' ophthalmopathy.

The sample holds many counts of this clonotype. This chain links TRBV25-1 with TRBJ2-7, with 7 bases matching TRBD1. V was pared by 3 bases and J by 3 bases, with 8 bases of the junction left unmatched. CDR1 is MGHDK, CDR2 SYGVNS, per germline. The CDR3 is 15 amino acids. The CDR3 DNA follows: TGTGCCAGCAGTGACGGACAGGTGGGGGACTACGAGCAGTACTTC. Encoded protein: CASSDGQVGDYEQYF.

At least ten counts were recorded for this clonotype. The chain has TRBV11-2 and TRBJ2-2, with 9 bases matching TRBD1. This CDR3 comprises 15 residues. Germline V gene sequence: CDR1 SGHAT, CDR2 FQNNGV. The ends lost 6 bases at V and 5 bases at J; junction bases unmatched: 7. The CDR3 spells CASRSPGQGTGELFF. In DNA form, the CDR3 reads TGTGCCAGCAGATCTCCGGGACAGGGAACCGGGGAGCTGTTTTTT.

This clonotype was recorded many times. This may come from a read error, since a much larger clone is one base off. The chain has TRBV12-3 or TRBV12-4 and TRBJ1-2; perhaps TRBD1 as D (5 bases). Trimming cost V 2 bases and J 8 bases, with 12 bases left between them. This CDR3 contains 13 residues. The CDR3 DNA reads TGTGCCAGCAGTTTAAGCAGGGCCGGGGGCTACACCTTC. Translated: CASSLSRAGGYTF.

V gene TRBV7-2 combines with J gene TRBJ1-3; no reliable D call. CDR1 is SGHTA and CDR2 is FQGNSA in the germline V gene. This CDR3 region has 14 residues. Trimming shortened V by 1 base and J by 1 base, and 5 bases separated the two germline ends. The DNA for the CDR3 is TGTGCCAGCAGCTTAGGGGTTTCTGGAAACACCATATATTTT. Protein product: CASSLGVSGNTIYF.

In this sample, this clonotype turned up many times. The chain employs TRBV20-1 and TRBJ1-5; 7 bases match TRBD1. Germline V gene data show CDR1 as DFQATT and CDR2 as SNEGSKA (reference sequence). The V segment lost 2 bases and the J segment 5 bases; nucleotides outside the gene matches: 6. The CDR3 is 14 residues long. Here the CDR3 DNA reads TGCAGTGCTAGATCCGACAGGGAATATCAGCCCCAGCATTTT. Translation: CSARSDREYQPQHF.

This clonotype has a count of ten or more. The rearrangement links TRBV2 to TRBJ1-2, with 9 bases that match TRBD1. The CDR3 length is 14 residues. The ends lost 11 bases at V and 5 bases at J; junction bases unmatched: 12. In germline, CDR1 is SNHLY, CDR2 FYNNEI. Here the CDR3 DNA reads TGTGCCGGACACGGGGACAGGGACCGATATGGCTACACCTTC. Residues: CAGHGDRDRYGYTF.

This clonotype was counted at least ten times. V is TRBV12-3 or TRBV12-4 and J is TRBJ2-7; no firm D call. V shed 2 bases and J shed 6 bases, with 5 bases lying between them. This CDR3 has 11 amino acids. The CDR3 reads CASSLTLEQYF. CDR3 in DNA: TGTGCCAGCAGTTTAACCCTCGAGCAGTACTTC.

This clonotype was counted many times. The chain employs TRBV27 and TRBJ2-7; tentatively, D is TRBD1 (9 bases). The V and J ends lost 5 bases and 0 bases respectively, with 17 bases between them. CDR3 length equals 16 residues. Germline CDR1 is MNHEY and CDR2 is SMNVEV (reference sequence). CDR3 nucleotide sequence: TGTGCCAGCAGTACTAGCGGACAGGGGCGCTCCTACGAGCAGTACTTC. Protein product: CASSTSGQGRSYEQYF.

This clonotype was observed at least ten times. CDR3 sequence reads: CASKFAGPRGNQPQHF. The CDR3 DNA is TGTGCCAGCAAGTTTGCAGGGCCCCGCGGCAATCAGCCCCAGCATTTT. This rearrangement joins TRBV12-3 or TRBV12-4 to TRBJ1-5; possible D gene TRBD1, 5 bases. The V gene lost 7 bases and the J gene lost 2 bases, with 18 bases spanning the gap. The CDR3 length is 16 residues.

This chain uses TRBV6-2 or TRBV6-3 with TRBJ2-3; 8 bases are shared with TRBD1. This CDR3 has 19 residues. CDR1 is MNHEY and CDR2 is SVGEGT in the germline V gene. V was clipped by 0 bases and J by 2 bases; unmatched bases: 13. The CDR3 DNA follows: TGTGCCAGCAGTTACTCTACCCCAGGGGGCATTGGTATCACAGATACGCAGTATTTT. Translating it yields CASSYSTPGGIGITDTQYF.

In this sample, this clonotype turned up many times. The chain links TRBV6-5 to TRBJ2-5, with D unclear. CDR3 length: 17 residues. Germline lookup yields CDR1 MNHEY and CDR2 SVGAGI. V was trimmed by 5 bases and J by 1 base, leaving 20 bases between them. DNA for the CDR3: TGTGCCAGCAGTATCGCTGGGGTCGGTCCGACCCAAGAGACCCAGTACTTC. Its translation: CASSIAGVGPTQETQYF.

Ten or more counts support this clonotype. The V and J genes are TRBV29-1 and TRBJ2-5, with D unclear. The V gene lost 3 bases and the J gene lost 5 bases, with 13 bases spanning the gap. CDR3 length equals 13 residues. Germline assignment: CDR1 SQVTM and CDR2 ANQGSEA. The CDR3 DNA sequence: TGCAGCGTTGACCTCATGGGCCTGGAGACCCAGTACTTC. Translating gives CSVDLMGLETQYF.

A remark on this clonotype: Its ends do not fully match the called genes, so a read error is possible. The chain is built from TRBV12-3 or TRBV12-4 and TRBJ1-2, with D perhaps TRBD1 (5 bases). This CDR3 is built from 15 residues. The CDR3, as DNA: TGTGCCAGCAGCCCTTCCTATCAGGGTATGGATGGCTACATCTTC. Amino acids: CASSPSYQGMDGYIF.

This clonotype was detected many times. The chain recombines TRBV6-1 with TRBJ1-2, with 9 positions matching TRBD1. The length of the CDR3 is 14 residues. The trim removed 6 bases at V and 4 bases at J, leaving 6 bases unmatched. Germline lookup yields CDR1 MNHNS and CDR2 SASEGT. CDR3 sequence: CASSMDRGVYGYTF. As DNA, the CDR3 is TGTGCCAGCAGCATGGACAGGGGAGTCTATGGCTACACCTTC.

This clonotype was seen many times. This chain connects TRBV6-1 to TRBJ2-7, with 12 bases aligning to TRBD2. CDR1 is MNHNS, CDR2 SASEGT, per germline. V was pared by 7 bases and J by 5 bases, with 6 bases of the junction left unmatched. This CDR3 is built from 14 residues. CDR3 nucleotide sequence: TGTGCCAGCAAACTAGCGGGAGGTCGGAACGAGCAGTACTTC. This codes for CASKLAGGRNEQYF.

Many counts were recorded for this clonotype. This rearrangement joins TRBV24-1 to TRBJ2-2, with 11 bases lining up with TRBD2. J lost 1 base, V lost 3 bases, and 3 bases had no gene match. The CDR3 length is 17 residues. Looked up from germline, CDR1 is KGHDR and CDR2 is SFDVKD. As DNA, the CDR3 is TGTGCCACCAGTGATCGACTAGCGGGAATGAACACCGGGGAGCTGTTTTTT. Translating gives CATSDRLAGMNTGELFF.

In its sample, this clonotype was seen many times. The chain recombines TRBV20-1 with TRBJ2-5; D is possibly TRBD1 (5 bases). CDR1 and CDR2 from the germline V gene are DFQATT and SNEGSKA (reference sequence). The V and J ends lost 3 bases and 5 bases respectively, with 19 bases between them. This CDR3 is built from 15 residues. CDR3 DNA: TGCAGTGCTAGTAGGGCTGGGGCCGAATGGGAGACCCAGTACTTC. It translates to CSASRAGAEWETQYF.

The table lists this clonotype with many counts. The CDR3 coding sequence is TGCAGTGCTAGAGATCTCGGAAAGAGCTACGAGCAGTACTTC. Residues: CSARDLGKSYEQYF. J is TRBJ2-7 and V is TRBV20-1; D is uncertain. Germline CDR1 DFQATT, CDR2 SNEGSKA (reference sequence). The V and J ends lost 0 bases and 3 bases respectively, with 12 bases between them. CDR3 size: 14 residues.

This clonotype came up many times. The rearrangement links TRBV7-8 to TRBJ1-2, with a weak D call TRBD1 (5 bases). Germline V gene data show CDR1 as SGHVS and CDR2 as FQNEAQ. This CDR3 is 18 amino acids long. The V end lost 2 bases, the J end lost 7 bases, and 26 bases lay between the germline ends. The CDR3 loop is CASSLFRDPYRKLCGYTF. Here the CDR3 DNA reads TGTGCCAGCAGCTTATTCCGGGACCCATACCGAAAGCTCTGTGGCTACACCTTC.

In its sample, this clonotype was seen many times. The junction departs from germline at one end; a sequencing error may be responsible. The chain uses TRBV12-3 or TRBV12-4 and TRBJ1-1; D is uncertain. The CDR3 contains 14 residues. The DNA of the CDR3 is TGTACCAGCAGTTTCCCAGGCATGAACACTGAAGCTTTCTTT. Its protein product is CTSSFPGMNTEAFF.

This clonotype was detected many times. The chain joins TRBV20-1 to TRBJ2-7, with D possibly matching TRBD1 (7 bases). The V end lost 0 bases, the J end lost 3 bases, and 12 bases lay between the germline ends. This CDR3 has 14 amino acids. Germline loops: CDR1 DFQATT, CDR2 SNEGSKA (reference sequence). CDR3 region: CSARDQGEVYEQYF. DNA for the CDR3: TGCAGTGCTAGAGATCAGGGGGAGGTCTACGAGCAGTACTTC.

This clonotype occurred many times. This sequence joins TRBV24-1 and TRBJ2-2; 9 bases line up with TRBD1. The CDR3 is made up of 16 amino acids. J was trimmed by 3 bases and V by 4 bases; bases with no gene match: 5. Germline V gives CDR1 KGHDR, CDR2 SFDVKD. This chain's CDR3 is CATSERDRDHTGELFF. The CDR3 DNA follows: TGTGCCACCAGTGAACGGGACAGGGACCACACCGGGGAGCTGTTTTTT.

The chain carries TRBV5-1 and TRBJ2-7; a possible D gene is TRBD2 (6 bases). CDR1 and CDR2 from the germline V gene are SGHRS and YFSETQ. The V and J ends lost 4 bases and 5 bases respectively, with 19 bases between them. The CDR3 runs to 15 residues. The CDR3 DNA sequence: TGCGCCAGCAGCCCAACCGGGCCGGAGGGAGACGAGCAGTACTTC. Translated: CASSPTGPEGDEQYF.

This clonotype showed up many times. V is TRBV30 and J is TRBJ1-2; 8 nucleotides agree with TRBD1. The CDR3 is made up of 14 amino acids. Trimming cost V 3 bases and J 2 bases; bases outside gene matches: 5. Germline-derived CDR1 and CDR2 are GTSNPN and SVGIG (reference sequence). In DNA form, the CDR3 reads TGTGCCTGGAGGGGAGACAGGGGAAACTATGGCTACACCTTC. This codes for CAWRGDRGNYGYTF.

The genes are TRBV12-3 or TRBV12-4 and TRBJ2-4; no clear D. V was clipped by 5 bases and J by 7 bases, with 12 bases between them. The CDR3 sequence is 13 residues long. CDR3 loop: CASSGSQRNIQYF. The CDR3 DNA follows: TGTGCCAGCAGTGGTAGCCAGAGGAACATTCAGTACTTC.

This clonotype was seen repeatedly, ten times or more. The chain has TRBV27 and TRBJ1-1; 7 bases fit TRBD1. This CDR3 has 16 amino acids. CDR1 is MNHEY, CDR2 SMNVEV, per germline (reference sequence). The J segment lost 1 base and the V segment lost 3 bases, leaving 8 bases of the junction unmatched. CDR3 bases: TGTGCCAGCAGTTTCCCCCTGAGGGACAGGAACACTGAAGCTTTCTTT. Its translation: CASSFPLRDRNTEAFF.

The chain links TRBV4-1 to TRBJ2-7; no clear D. The CDR3 is made up of 13 amino acids. Per the germline V gene, CDR1 is MGHRA and CDR2 is YSYEKL. V gave up 0 bases and J gave up 6 bases, with 9 bases separating them. The CDR3 DNA reads as TGCGCCAGCAGCCAAGAAGAAGGGATCGAGCAGTACTTC. Translated: CASSQEEGIEQYF.

This clonotype was observed at least ten times. V gene TRBV6-5 combines with J gene TRBJ1-1; unclear D gene. From germline, CDR1 is MNHEY and CDR2 SVGAGI. CDR3 length equals 12 residues. V shed 3 bases and J shed 8 bases, with 10 bases lying between them. The CDR3 sequence is CASSYLDGEAFF. The CDR3 DNA sequence: TGTGCCAGCAGTTATCTGGACGGCGAAGCTTTCTTT.

This clonotype came up many times. The J gene is TRBJ2-7, the V gene TRBV20-1; 8 bases align to TRBD1. In germline, CDR1 is DFQATT, CDR2 SNEGSKA (reference sequence). The CDR3 has 14 amino acids. With 3 bases clipped from V and 7 bases from J, the junction kept 11 bases outside the gene matches. DNA for the CDR3: TGCAGTGCTAGGGTTCCAACAGGGGGTAGGGAGCAGTACTTC. Protein product: CSARVPTGGREQYF.

The genes are TRBV6-2 or TRBV6-3 and TRBJ1-5, with a weak D call TRBD1 (5 bases). The CDR3 runs to 12 residues. CDR1 MNHEY and CDR2 SVGEGT come from the germline V gene. The germline V and J ends were trimmed by 1 base and 11 bases, with 9 bases remaining between them. The CDR3 DNA reads as TGTGCCAGCAGTTACTGGGGCACTTCCCAGCATTTT. As protein: CASSYWGTSQHF.